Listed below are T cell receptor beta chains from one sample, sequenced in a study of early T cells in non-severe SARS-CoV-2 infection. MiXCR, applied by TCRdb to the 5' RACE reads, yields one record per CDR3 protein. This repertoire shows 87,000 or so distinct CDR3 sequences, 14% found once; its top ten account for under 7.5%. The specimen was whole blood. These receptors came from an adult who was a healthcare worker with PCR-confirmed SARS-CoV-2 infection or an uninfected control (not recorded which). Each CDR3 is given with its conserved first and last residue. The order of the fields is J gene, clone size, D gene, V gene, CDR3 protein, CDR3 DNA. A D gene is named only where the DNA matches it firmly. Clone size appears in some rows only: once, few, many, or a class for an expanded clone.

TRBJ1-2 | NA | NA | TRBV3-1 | CASRYLSGGYGYTF | TGTGCCAGCAGGTATCTGAGCGGGGGCTATGGCTACACCTTC
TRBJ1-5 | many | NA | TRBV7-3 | CASSLGLNQPQHF | TGTGCCAGCAGCTTAGGGTTGAATCAGCCCCAGCATTTT
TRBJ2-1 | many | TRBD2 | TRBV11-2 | CASSLTSGVSNEQFF | TGTGCCAGCAGCCTCACTAGCGGGGTCTCCAATGAGCAGTTCTTC
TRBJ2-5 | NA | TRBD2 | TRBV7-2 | CASSPNSGGSETQYF | TGTGCCAGCAGTCCCAATAGCGGGGGGTCAGAGACCCAGTACTTC
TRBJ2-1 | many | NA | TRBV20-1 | CSAGQGNEQFF | TGCAGTGCTGGCCAGGGGAATGAGCAGTTCTTC
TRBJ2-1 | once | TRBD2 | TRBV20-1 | CSAPPRLAGGGGEQFF | TGCAGTGCCCCCCCCCGGCTAGCGGGTGGGGGTGGTGAGCAGTTCTTC
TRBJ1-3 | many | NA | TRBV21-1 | CAPVGGSGNTIYF | TGTGCCCCCGTGGGAGGGTCTGGAAACACCATATATTTT
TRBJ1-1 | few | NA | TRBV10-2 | CASSESRPKAQAFF | TGCGCCAGCAGTGAGTCAAGGCCTAAGGCCCAAGCTTTCTTT
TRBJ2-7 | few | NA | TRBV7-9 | CASSWEAYEQYF | TGTGCCAGCAGCTGGGAGGCCTACGAGCAGTACTTC
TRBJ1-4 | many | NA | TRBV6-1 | CAARMGVGSTNEKLFF | TGTGCCGCAAGGATGGGGGTAGGGTCGACTAATGAAAAACTGTTTTTT
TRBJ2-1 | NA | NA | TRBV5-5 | CASSPGRAYNEQFF | TGTGCCAGCAGCCCCGGCAGGGCCTACAATGAGCAGTTCTTC
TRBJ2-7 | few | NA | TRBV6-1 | CASGHNSYEQYF | TGTGCCAGCGGCCACAACTCCTACGAGCAGTACTTC
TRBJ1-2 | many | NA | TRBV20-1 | CSARDPYGYTF | TGCAGTGCTAGAGACCCCTATGGCTACACCTTC
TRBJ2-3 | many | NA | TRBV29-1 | CSASSSSADTQYF | TGCAGCGCTAGTAGTAGCTCGGCAGATACGCAGTATTTT
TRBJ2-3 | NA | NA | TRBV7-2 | CASSRDFTDTQYF | TGTGCCAGCAGCAGGGACTTCACAGATACGCAGTATTTT
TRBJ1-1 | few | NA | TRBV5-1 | CASSLLSGAEAFF | TGCGCCAGCAGCTTGCTATCAGGGGCGGAAGCTTTCTTT
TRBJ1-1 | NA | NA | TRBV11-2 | CASSSGTGGYTEAFF | TGTGCCAGCAGCTCGGGTACTGGGGGCTACACTGAAGCTTTCTTT
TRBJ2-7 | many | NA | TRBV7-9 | CASSLEFGDEQYF | TGTGCCAGCAGCTTAGAATTTGGGGACGAGCAGTACTTC
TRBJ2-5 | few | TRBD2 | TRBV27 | CASSSGLAGGETQYF | TGTGCCAGCAGTTCGGGACTAGCGGGGGGGGAGACCCAGTACTTC
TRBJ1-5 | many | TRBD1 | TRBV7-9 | CASSFGQEGNQPQHF | TGTGCCAGCAGTTTTGGACAGGAGGGCAATCAGCCCCAGCATTTT
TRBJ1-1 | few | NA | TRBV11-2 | CASSLDRVPLMGTEAFF | TGTGCCAGCAGCTTAGATAGGGTACCCCTGATGGGCACTGAAGCTTTCTTT
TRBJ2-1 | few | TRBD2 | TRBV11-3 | CASSLRGAGVVGDEQFF | TGTGCCAGCAGCCTAAGAGGAGCGGGGGTCGTGGGGGATGAGCAGTTCTTC
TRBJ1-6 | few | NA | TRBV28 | CASSFPGTSPLHF | TGTGCCAGCAGTTTTCCCGGGACCTCACCCCTCCACTTT
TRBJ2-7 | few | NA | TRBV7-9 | CASSLEVYEQYF | TGTGCCAGCAGCTTAGAGGTCTACGAGCAGTACTTC
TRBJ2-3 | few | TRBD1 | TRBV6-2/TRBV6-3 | CASTIRTGRDTQYF | TGTGCCAGCACCATCCGGACAGGGCGAGATACGCAGTATTTT
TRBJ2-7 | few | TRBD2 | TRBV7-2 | CASSSVIAGGNEQYF | TGTGCCAGCAGCTCCGTAATAGCGGGGGGGAACGAGCAGTACTTC
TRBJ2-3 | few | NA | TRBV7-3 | CASSFTSPADTQYF | TGTGCCAGCAGCTTCACGTCTCCAGCAGATACGCAGTATTTT
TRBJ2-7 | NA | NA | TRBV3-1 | CASSQGITSYEQYF | TGTGCCAGCAGCCAGGGCATAACGTCCTACGAGCAGTACTTC
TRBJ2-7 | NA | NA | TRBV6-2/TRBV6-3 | CASSYVEPPTYEQYF | TGTGCCAGCAGTTATGTTGAACCACCTACCTACGAGCAGTACTTC
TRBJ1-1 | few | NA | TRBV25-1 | CASSEYPEAFF | TGTGCCAGCAGTGAATATCCTGAAGCTTTCTTT
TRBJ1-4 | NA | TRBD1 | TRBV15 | CATSKWTGAAEKLFF | TGTGCCACCAGCAAATGGACAGGGGCGGCTGAAAAACTGTTTTTT
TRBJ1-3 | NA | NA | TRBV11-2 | CASSLGGPENTIYF | TGTGCCAGCAGCCTGGGGGGCCCTGAAAACACCATATATTTT
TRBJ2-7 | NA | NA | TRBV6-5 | CASSPGPYEQYF | TGTGCCAGCAGCCCGGGCCCCTACGAGCAGTACTTC
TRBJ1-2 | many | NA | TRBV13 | CASSSGKDNYGYTF | TGTGCCAGCAGCTCAGGGAAGGATAACTATGGCTACACCTTC
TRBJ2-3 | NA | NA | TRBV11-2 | CASSYGDTDTQYF | TGTGCCAGCAGCTACGGCGACACAGATACGCAGTATTTT
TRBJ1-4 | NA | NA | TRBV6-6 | CASSYSTATNEKLFF | TGTGCCAGCAGTTACTCGACAGCAACTAATGAAAAACTGTTTTTT
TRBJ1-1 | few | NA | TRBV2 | CATTAAMNTEAFF | TGTGCCACGACAGCCGCCATGAACACTGAAGCTTTCTTT
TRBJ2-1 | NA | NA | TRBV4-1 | CASSQDLGPNEQFF | TGCGCCAGCAGCCAAGATCTAGGTCCGAATGAGCAGTTCTTC
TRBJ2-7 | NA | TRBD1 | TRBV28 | CASQTLGQAAYEQYF | TGTGCCTCCCAAACTTTAGGACAGGCCGCCTACGAGCAGTACTTC
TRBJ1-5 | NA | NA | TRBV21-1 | CASSAANRNQPQHF | TGTGCCAGCAGCGCCGCTAACAGAAATCAGCCCCAGCATTTT
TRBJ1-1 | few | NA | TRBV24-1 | CATSDNGTPLDTEAFF | TGTGCCACCAGTGACAATGGGACACCGTTGGACACTGAAGCTTTCTTT
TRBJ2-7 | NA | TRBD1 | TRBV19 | CASSPQGDANEQYF | TGTGCCAGTAGCCCGCAGGGGGACGCGAACGAGCAGTACTTC
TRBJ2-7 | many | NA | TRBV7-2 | CASSLLADSSYEQYF | TGTGCCAGCAGCTTGCTAGCCGACAGCTCCTACGAGCAGTACTTC
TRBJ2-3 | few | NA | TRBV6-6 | CASSYSAEPSTDTQYF | TGTGCCAGCAGTTACTCGGCAGAGCCTAGCACAGATACGCAGTATTTT
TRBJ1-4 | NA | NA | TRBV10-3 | CAISESGTTNEKLFF | TGTGCCATCAGTGAGTCGGGGACAACTAATGAAAAACTGTTTTTT
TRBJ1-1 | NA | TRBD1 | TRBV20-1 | CSAAGQGNTEAFF | TGCAGTGCCGCTGGACAGGGGAACACTGAAGCTTTCTTT
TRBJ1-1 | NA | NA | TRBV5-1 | CASTQRGDGNTEAFF | TGCGCCAGCACCCAGAGGGGGGATGGTAACACTGAAGCTTTCTTT
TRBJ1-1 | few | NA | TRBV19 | CASSIQTGNTEAFF | TGTGCCAGTAGTATCCAGACGGGGAACACTGAAGCTTTCTTT
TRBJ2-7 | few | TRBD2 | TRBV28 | CAAGRGPYEQYF | TGTGCCGCAGGGAGGGGTCCCTACGAGCAGTACTTC
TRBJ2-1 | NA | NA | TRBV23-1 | CASSQTGESYNEQFF | TGCGCCAGCAGTCAAACAGGTGAATCCTACAATGAGCAGTTCTTC
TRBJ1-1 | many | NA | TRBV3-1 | CASSQVNLNTEAFF | TGTGCCAGCAGCCAAGTTAACTTGAACACTGAAGCTTTCTTT
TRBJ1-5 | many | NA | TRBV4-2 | CASSPPRLGQGGYSNQPQHF | TGTGCCAGCAGCCCCCCAAGGTTGGGACAAGGGGGTTATAGCAATCAGCCCCAGCATTTT
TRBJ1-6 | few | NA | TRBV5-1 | CASSLVFGRYNSPLHF | TGCGCCAGCAGCTTGGTATTTGGACGGTATAATTCACCCCTCCACTTT
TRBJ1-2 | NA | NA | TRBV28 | CASTTGPQSNTF | TGTGCCAGCACAACAGGGCCCCAAAGTAACACCTTC
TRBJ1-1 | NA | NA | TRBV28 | CASSLRGTVNTEAFF | TGTGCCAGCAGTTTAAGGGGGACGGTGAACACTGAAGCTTTCTTT